This T cell receptor beta chain was obtained from a study of cytomegalovirus exposure and HLA in healthy donors. Study-level points and caveats: The authors listed some 150 TCR beta chains as cytomegalovirus-associated.

Some clones are missing from TCRdb's copy, which holds only in-frame ones; the method was immunoSEQ multiplex PCR. The sample yields 160,000 or so clones, 88% seen once. This clone turned up a few times. The antigen is not known. The receptor's source is a young man in good health and CMV-seronegative. The sample consisted of PBMCs.

The CDR3 DNA reads as TGTGCCAGCAGCCGCCAGACAGGGCCCAACTCTGGAAACACCATATATTTT. Protein sequence: CASSRQTGPNSGNTIYF. The genes are TRBV4-2 and TRBJ1-3, with 7 bases lining up with TRBD1. Trimming removed 4 bases from V and 0 bases from J; junction bases left unmatched: 9. Germline loops: CDR1 LGHNA, CDR2 YNFKEQ. The CDR3 is made up of 17 amino acids.